This record looks at one T cell receptor (beta chain) sequence and its context. Its antigen is not yet known. The record has no base qualities; no much larger clone is one base away. The immunoSEQ Assay, a bias-controlled multiplex PCR, was used to amplify TCRbeta CDR3 regions from genomic DNA. The authors' analysis ran thus. Nucleated cell counts per sample were estimated from amplification of reference gene primers within the assay. To quantify the absolute abundance of each unique TCRbeta CDR3 rearrangement, sequence reads were collapsed and filtered. For each sample, productive Simpson clonality was calculated as the square root of Simpson's diversity index across productive rearrangements. Entries here come from immuneACCESS through TCRdb and include only in-frame sequences with V and J called. Some clones fail to appear in such tables; in the studies checked, an unresolved V gene covers under half of the shortfall, and the cause of the remainder is unknown. The V and J calls and clone size were taken over from that table, and D and trimming were inferred from the DNA. Present in this sample are 200,000 to 250,000 clones, about 85% of which were seen just once. The ten largest make up 10% to 13% of the sample.

Participants in the prospective study were aged 18 to 89 years, lived in more than 20 United States geographic areas, and enrolled through a virtual design. In the prospective study, participants were assigned to cohorts based on the clinical history participants reported in a screening survey and a study questionnaire. ImmuneRACE Cohort 3 recovered participants were defined by two consecutive negative NP/OP PCR tests, healthcare professional clearance, or symptom resolution. In the prospective study, mobile phlebotomists collected whole blood, serum and a nasopharyngeal or oropharyngeal swab from each participant. Prospective study participants could optionally give additional blood draws and questionnaires over an approximately 2-month period. Blood samples from the prospective study were shipped frozen or at room temperature prior to DNA extraction. The data were obtained in a study of blood T cell repertoires in COVID-19 (dated by TCRdb to the early 2020s). For the wider study: Samples covering the acute and convalescent phases of COVID-19 were provided by collaborators in the United States, Italy and Spain. Where HLA class I and class II types were available, the types were taken from metadata supplied by the sample provider, not from assay-based typing. Sample metadata almost always included a de-identified subject ID, COVID-19 status, age in years and sex. Deeply sampled blood TCRbeta repertoires from subjects exposed to, actively infected with, or recovered from COVID-19 were included in the dataset. Samples came from the ongoing ImmuneRACE study (first 160 participants) plus 1,254 subjects from 6 global collaborators. The prospective study material was composed of cDNA or gDNA derived from T cells, B-cell-depleted T cells, or PBMCs. The repertoires were made available in a free public database intended to serve as a resource for research on the immune response to SARS-CoV-2. General findings and caveats noted by the study authors: The amount of clinical and demographic metadata varied by source and participant and was provided uncurated.

The CDR3, cysteine through phenylalanine, is 18 amino acids long. Of the read, only the CDR3 DNA is kept; its 54 bases are in frame from base 1. The trim is 3 bases for V and 3 bases for J, with a gap of 24 bases between the germline ends. Sequences MGHRA (CDR1) and YSYEKL (CDR2) are obtained from the germline V gene. The rearrangement joined TRBV4-1 to TRBJ2-7; TRBD1 could be the D gene, as 6 bases match. The sample taken for sequencing was PBMCs or T cells enriched from blood (not recorded which). This receptor was obtained from a man aged 30 to 39 who had recovered from COVID-19. The DNA reads TGCGCCAGCAGCCATAACCCTCGCCTTTGGGACATCCTCTACGAGCAGTACTTC. Its amino acids are CASSHNPRLWDILYEQYF.